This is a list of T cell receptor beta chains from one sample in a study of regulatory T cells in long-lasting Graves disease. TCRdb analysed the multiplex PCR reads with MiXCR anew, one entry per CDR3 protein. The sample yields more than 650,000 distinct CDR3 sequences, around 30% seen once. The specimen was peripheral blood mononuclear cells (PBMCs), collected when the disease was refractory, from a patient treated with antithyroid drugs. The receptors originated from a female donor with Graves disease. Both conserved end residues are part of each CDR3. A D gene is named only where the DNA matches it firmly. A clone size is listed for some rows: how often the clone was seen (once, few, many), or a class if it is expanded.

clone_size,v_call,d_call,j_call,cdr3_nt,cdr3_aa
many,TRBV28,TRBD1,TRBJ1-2,TGTGCCAGCAGTTCCTACAGGGGGCCGGTCTATGGCTACACCTTC,CASSSYRGPVYGYTF
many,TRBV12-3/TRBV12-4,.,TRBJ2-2,TGTGCCAGCAGTCCTCGGGACTCTGCGACCGGGGAGCTGTTTTTT,CASSPRDSATGELFF
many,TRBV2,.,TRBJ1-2,TGTGCCAGCAGCCAACTCCGAGCTAACTATGGCTACACCTTC,CASSQLRANYGYTF
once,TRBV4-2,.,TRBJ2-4,TGTGCCAGCAGCCAAGGAGAGACAGCCAAAAACATTCAGTACTTC,CASSQGETAKNIQYF
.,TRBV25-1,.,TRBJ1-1,TGTGCCAGCAGGCTAGAGTTGAACACTGAAGCTTTCTTT,CASRLELNTEAFF
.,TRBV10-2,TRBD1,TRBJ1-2,TGCGCCAGCAGTTCAAACAGGGGCGGTGGCTACACCTTC,CASSSNRGGGYTF
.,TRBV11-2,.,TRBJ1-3,TGTGCCAGCAGCTTGGTTCTCTCTGGAAACACCATATATTTT,CASSLVLSGNTIYF
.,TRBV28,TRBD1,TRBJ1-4,TGTGCCAGCGTAACAGGGGTACGTGAAAAACTGTTTTTT,CASVTGVREKLFF
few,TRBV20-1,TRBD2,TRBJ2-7,TGCAGTGCCTGGGCTCGGCTAGCGGGAGCCCACGAGCAGTACTTC,CSAWARLAGAHEQYF
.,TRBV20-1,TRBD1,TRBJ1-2,TGCAGTGGACAGACAGGGGACTATGGCTACACCTTC,CSGQTGDYGYTF
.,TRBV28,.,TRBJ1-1,TGTGCCAGCAGCCATTTCGAAGCTTTCTTT,CASSHFEAFF
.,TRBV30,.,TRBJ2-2,TGTGCCTGGGTATTAAGTAACACCGGGGAGCTGTTTTTT,CAWVLSNTGELFF
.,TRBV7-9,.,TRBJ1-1,TGTGCCAGCAGCTTAGGGGTGGGTCGGGGTGAAGCTTTCTTT,CASSLGVGRGEAFF
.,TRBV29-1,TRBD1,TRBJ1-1,TGCAGCGCTTCCCCCATGACAGGGATAGACACTGAAGCTTTCTTT,CSASPMTGIDTEAFF
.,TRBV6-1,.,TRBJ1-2,TGTGCCAGCCCGGGCAGAAACTATGGCTACACCTTC,CASPGRNYGYTF
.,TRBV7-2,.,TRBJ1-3,TGTGCCAGCAGCTTCGCCCTGGGGCGTGGGGCTGGAAACACCATATGTTTT,CASSFALGRGAGNTICF
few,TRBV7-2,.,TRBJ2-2,TGTGCCAGCAGCTTAGACTCGCCCTCCGGGGAGCTGTTTTTT,CASSLDSPSGELFF
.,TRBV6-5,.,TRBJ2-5,TGTGCCAGCAGTTACTCCGGGACAACCCAAGAGACCCAGTACTTC,CASSYSGTTQETQYF
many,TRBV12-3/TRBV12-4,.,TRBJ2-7,TGTGCCAGCAGTGGTGGCGAGCTAGCGCGGGCCTACGAGCAGTACTTC,CASSGGELARAYEQYF
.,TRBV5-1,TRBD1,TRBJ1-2,TGCGCCAGCAGCCCGGACAGGGCCGGCTACACCTTC,CASSPDRAGYTF
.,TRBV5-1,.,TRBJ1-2,TGCGCCAGCAGCTTGGCCCAACAGAGAAACTATGGCTACACCTTC,CASSLAQQRNYGYTF
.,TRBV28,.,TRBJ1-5,TGTGCCAGCAGTCCCGGCGGGACGGGTAGCAATCAGCCCCAGCATTTT,CASSPGGTGSNQPQHF